This is a list of T cell receptor beta chains from one sample in a study of human T cells and chemical hapten exposure. Each CDR3 protein is one row after TCRdb ran MiXCR on the RACE reads. The table has about 82,000 distinct CDR3 sequences, under 15% seen once; the top ten hold approximately 6%. Sequencing was performed on whole blood, taken in connection with sensitization to the hapten diphenylcyclopropenone (DPC). All receptors derive from a woman aged 45-65 years with alopecia areata. Some clones in this sample may be carry-over from other donors' samples. CDR3s include the opening cysteine and the closing phenylalanine or tryptophan. Each record gives: J gene, clone size, D gene, V gene, CDR3 DNA, CDR3 protein. D genes are given only for firm matches. Clone size is shown for a subset of rows, as once, few, many or a class of expanded clone.

j_gene: TRBJ2-1
abundance: many
d_gene: .
v_gene: TRBV6-4
CDR3nt: TGTGCCAGCAGTGAGTCGGGGAGCTCCTACAATGAGCAGTTCTTC
CDR3aa: CASSESGSSYNEQFF

j_gene: TRBJ1-5
abundance: .
d_gene: .
v_gene: TRBV19
CDR3nt: TGTGCCAGTAGGGACGGCTACGATAGCAATCAGCCCCAGCATTTT
CDR3aa: CASRDGYDSNQPQHF

j_gene: TRBJ2-2
abundance: many
d_gene: .
v_gene: TRBV18
CDR3nt: TGTGCCAGCTCACAACAGGGAACCTTGGACACCGGGGAGCTGTTTTTT
CDR3aa: CASSQQGTLDTGELFF

j_gene: TRBJ1-1
abundance: few
d_gene: TRBD1
v_gene: TRBV11-2
CDR3nt: TGTGCCAGCAGCCCCCGGGCTCAGGGGGGGAACATGAACACTGAAGCTTTCTTT
CDR3aa: CASSPRAQGGNMNTEAFF

j_gene: TRBJ2-1
abundance: many
d_gene: .
v_gene: TRBV12-3/TRBV12-4
CDR3nt: TGTGCCAGCAGTTTAAGCAGGGCGTACAATGAGCAGTTCTTC
CDR3aa: CASSLSRAYNEQFF

j_gene: TRBJ2-5
abundance: few
d_gene: TRBD1
v_gene: TRBV2
CDR3nt: TGTGCCAGCAGTGAAGCGCGACAGGGTACCCAGTACTTC
CDR3aa: CASSEARQGTQYF

j_gene: TRBJ1-5
abundance: few
d_gene: .
v_gene: TRBV15
CDR3nt: TGTGCCACCCGTACAGGGTACAATCAGCCCCAGCATTTT
CDR3aa: CATRTGYNQPQHF

j_gene: TRBJ2-2
abundance: few
d_gene: .
v_gene: TRBV29-1
CDR3nt: TGCAGCGTTGCGGGTCCAGGAGGCGCGAACACCGGGGAGCTGTTTTTT
CDR3aa: CSVAGPGGANTGELFF

j_gene: TRBJ2-5
abundance: many
d_gene: .
v_gene: TRBV12-3/TRBV12-4
CDR3nt: TGTGCCAGCAGTTTCCGGGAGACCCAGTACTTC
CDR3aa: CASSFRETQYF

j_gene: TRBJ2-7
abundance: few
d_gene: TRBD2
v_gene: TRBV20-1
CDR3nt: TGCAGTGCTAGCCTACTAGCGGAGGCCTACGAGCAGTACTTC
CDR3aa: CSASLLAEAYEQYF

j_gene: TRBJ1-3
abundance: .
d_gene: TRBD1
v_gene: TRBV18
CDR3nt: TGTGCCAGCTCACCGACAGGGGAAAACTCTGGAAACACCATATATTTT
CDR3aa: CASSPTGENSGNTIYF

j_gene: TRBJ1-4
abundance: .
d_gene: TRBD1
v_gene: TRBV10-3
CDR3nt: TGTGCCATAGGGACAGATGAAAAACTGTTTTTT
CDR3aa: CAIGTDEKLFF

j_gene: TRBJ2-3
abundance: many
d_gene: TRBD2
v_gene: TRBV6-2/TRBV6-3
CDR3nt: TGTGCCAGCAGTTACGGACTAGCGGGGTTGGCGGATACGCAGTATTTT
CDR3aa: CASSYGLAGLADTQYF

j_gene: TRBJ2-7
abundance: .
d_gene: .
v_gene: TRBV2
CDR3nt: TGTGCCAGCAGTGAAGTCGGAGAGCAGTACTTC
CDR3aa: CASSEVGEQYF

j_gene: TRBJ2-7
abundance: .
d_gene: .
v_gene: TRBV27
CDR3nt: TGTGCCAGCGTAGGGGGGCGTTACGAGCAGTACTTC
CDR3aa: CASVGGRYEQYF

j_gene: TRBJ2-1
abundance: .
d_gene: TRBD2
v_gene: TRBV19
CDR3nt: TGTGCCAGTAGACCGACTAGCGGGAGATTGAGTTACAATGAGCAGTTCTTC
CDR3aa: CASRPTSGRLSYNEQFF

j_gene: TRBJ2-3
abundance: many
d_gene: .
v_gene: TRBV12-3/TRBV12-4
CDR3nt: TGTGCCAGCAGTTTGAACAGCGTTGTCTCAGATACGCAGTATTTT
CDR3aa: CASSLNSVVSDTQYF

j_gene: TRBJ2-7
abundance: few
d_gene: .
v_gene: TRBV6-2/TRBV6-3
CDR3nt: TGTGCCAGCAGTCGGACAGCCTTGGGATGGCAGTACTTC
CDR3aa: CASSRTALGWQYF

j_gene: TRBJ2-1
abundance: many
d_gene: .
v_gene: TRBV6-5
CDR3nt: TGTGCCAGCAGTACCCCCTTAGCGGCCCTCTCCTACAATGAGCAGTTCTTC
CDR3aa: CASSTPLAALSYNEQFF

j_gene: TRBJ2-5
abundance: .
d_gene: .
v_gene: TRBV7-9
CDR3nt: TGTGCCAGCAGCGTGCAAGAGACCCAGTACTTC
CDR3aa: CASSVQETQYF

j_gene: TRBJ1-5
abundance: few
d_gene: .
v_gene: TRBV5-4
CDR3nt: TGTGCCAGCAGCCCCCCCGGGATTTTTGGGTCGCCCCAGCATTTT
CDR3aa: CASSPPGIFGSPQHF

j_gene: TRBJ2-7
abundance: .
d_gene: .
v_gene: TRBV5-1
CDR3nt: TGCGCCAGCAGCTTCCGGAAGGCGAGCGGCGCGTCAAAAACCTACGAGCAGTACTTC
CDR3aa: CASSFRKASGASKTYEQYF

j_gene: TRBJ1-1
abundance: .
d_gene: .
v_gene: TRBV15
CDR3nt: TGTGCCACCAGCAGAGATTGGAGGAACACTGAAGCTTTCTTT
CDR3aa: CATSRDWRNTEAFF

j_gene: TRBJ2-1
abundance: many
d_gene: .
v_gene: TRBV6-1
CDR3nt: TGTGCCAGCAGTGGGAGGTGGGGGCACTACAATGAGCAGTTCTTC
CDR3aa: CASSGRWGHYNEQFF

j_gene: TRBJ2-6
abundance: .
d_gene: .
v_gene: TRBV2
CDR3nt: TGTGCCAGCAGTGAGACTTTGGGGAGCTCTGGGGCCAACGTCCTGACTTTC
CDR3aa: CASSETLGSSGANVLTF

j_gene: TRBJ1-4
abundance: many
d_gene: .
v_gene: TRBV2
CDR3nt: TGTGCCAGCGGCCAACGGGCACTAGCCGAAAAACTGTTTTTT
CDR3aa: CASGQRALAEKLFF

j_gene: TRBJ2-1
abundance: few
d_gene: .
v_gene: TRBV6-5
CDR3nt: TGTGCCAGCAGTAATACCGGGACGCAGTACAATGAGCAGTTCTTC
CDR3aa: CASSNTGTQYNEQFF

j_gene: TRBJ2-1
abundance: few
d_gene: TRBD1
v_gene: TRBV20-1
CDR3nt: TGCAGTGTCCAGAGGTGGGACAGGGGGAACAATGAGCAGTTCTTC
CDR3aa: CSVQRWDRGNNEQFF

j_gene: TRBJ1-2
abundance: .
d_gene: .
v_gene: TRBV20-1
CDR3nt: TGCAGTGCTCGGACACTGGGGGACTATGGCTACACCTTC
CDR3aa: CSARTLGDYGYTF

j_gene: TRBJ2-7
abundance: .
d_gene: .
v_gene: TRBV12-3/TRBV12-4
CDR3nt: TGTGCCAGCAGGTCAGTGGGCGAGCAGTACTTC
CDR3aa: CASRSVGEQYF

j_gene: TRBJ2-6
abundance: many
d_gene: .
v_gene: TRBV5-4
CDR3nt: TGTGCCAGCAGCTTGGGCGCTTCAGGAGGCTCTGGGGCCAACGTCCTGACTTTC
CDR3aa: CASSLGASGGSGANVLTF

j_gene: TRBJ2-5
abundance: few
d_gene: TRBD2
v_gene: TRBV29-1
CDR3nt: TGCAGCGTTGGCGCTAGCGGAGAGACCCAGTACTTC
CDR3aa: CSVGASGETQYF

j_gene: TRBJ2-7
abundance: .
d_gene: .
v_gene: TRBV5-1
CDR3nt: TGCGCCAGCAGCTCGGATGGGAAGCCCCACGAGCAGTACTTC
CDR3aa: CASSSDGKPHEQYF

j_gene: TRBJ2-7
abundance: few
d_gene: TRBD2
v_gene: TRBV20-1
CDR3nt: TGCAGTGCTGTCCGACTAGCGGCACCCTACGAGCAGTACTTC
CDR3aa: CSAVRLAAPYEQYF

j_gene: TRBJ2-5
abundance: many
d_gene: TRBD2
v_gene: TRBV11-2
CDR3nt: TGTGCCAGCAGCTTACTCCTAGCGGAAGAGACCCAGTACTTC
CDR3aa: CASSLLLAEETQYF

j_gene: TRBJ1-5
abundance: .
d_gene: .
v_gene: TRBV20-1
CDR3nt: TGCAGTGCTAGGGAAAGGGGGGAGCCCCAGCATTTT
CDR3aa: CSARERGEPQHF

j_gene: TRBJ2-7
abundance: .
d_gene: .
v_gene: TRBV20-1
CDR3nt: TGCAGTGCTGCTCAGGGATGGGAGCAGTACTTC
CDR3aa: CSAAQGWEQYF

j_gene: TRBJ2-7
abundance: many
d_gene: .
v_gene: TRBV28
CDR3nt: TGTGCCAGCAGTTTATCAGCAGGGGGGTACGAGCAGTACTTC
CDR3aa: CASSLSAGGYEQYF

j_gene: TRBJ1-1
abundance: many
d_gene: .
v_gene: TRBV29-1
CDR3nt: TGCAGCGTTGAAGCACAGGGTTTTACTGAAGCTTTCTTT
CDR3aa: CSVEAQGFTEAFF

j_gene: TRBJ2-1
abundance: few
d_gene: TRBD2
v_gene: TRBV7-3
CDR3nt: TGTGCCAGCAGCTTAAGCCCTAGCGGCAATGAGCAGTTCTTC
CDR3aa: CASSLSPSGNEQFF

j_gene: TRBJ2-5
abundance: few
d_gene: .
v_gene: TRBV20-1
CDR3nt: TGCAGTGCTAGACTGGACTCCCTTCAAGAGACCCAGTACTTC
CDR3aa: CSARLDSLQETQYF

j_gene: TRBJ1-3
abundance: .
d_gene: TRBD1
v_gene: TRBV29-1
CDR3nt: TGCAGCGTTGCGACAGGGGGCTTGGGAAACACCATATATTTT
CDR3aa: CSVATGGLGNTIYF

j_gene: TRBJ2-1
abundance: many
d_gene: TRBD2
v_gene: TRBV2
CDR3nt: TGTGCCAGCAGTGAACCTCCGGGACTAGCGGGAGAGGATGAGCAGTTCTTC
CDR3aa: CASSEPPGLAGEDEQFF

j_gene: TRBJ2-2
abundance: many
d_gene: TRBD1
v_gene: TRBV2
CDR3nt: TGTGCCAGCAGCGGGGACAGCCGGAACACCGGGGAGCTGTTTTTT
CDR3aa: CASSGDSRNTGELFF

j_gene: TRBJ2-7
abundance: .
d_gene: TRBD1
v_gene: TRBV3-1
CDR3nt: TGTGCCAGCAGCCAGGGACAGTTGAGCTCCTACGAGCAGTACTTC
CDR3aa: CASSQGQLSSYEQYF

j_gene: TRBJ1-4
abundance: .
d_gene: .
v_gene: TRBV29-1
CDR3nt: TGCAGCGTCCCAGGGGAAGGGAATGAAAAACTGTTTTTT
CDR3aa: CSVPGEGNEKLFF